This T cell receptor beta chain was recorded in a study of T cells in Graves' hyperthyroidism and ophthalmopathy (dated by TCRdb to between 2018 and 2020). Concerning the study at large: Peripheral blood samples were taken at initial diagnosis, before any treatment was given. To identify TCR V-J signatures that set the groups apart, the researchers used a discovery cohort of approximately 98 patients, made up of under 45 with Graves' ophthalmopathy and 57 with stable Graves' hyperthyroidism. Prospective prediction of ophthalmopathy was tested in an independent validation cohort of approximately 18 hyperthyroidism patients and 15 to 17 patients who later progressed to ophthalmopathy. The roughly 90 discovery patients were divided at random into training and test sets in a 7:3 ratio. In several Graves' hyperthyroidism patients, the study also compared T-cell repertoires from thyroid tissue with T-cell repertoires from blood. Once sampling was done, hyperthyroidism patients were given methimazole at a starting dose of 30 mg daily, whereas ophthalmopathy patients were given high-dose intravenous methylprednisolone. TCR Vbeta CDR3 sequencing of 135 peripheral blood samples (over 40 ophthalmopathy, 75 hyperthyroidism and roughly 17 progressor patients) is reported in the paper. The research as a whole found: Blood samples also contained most of the expanded thyroid clonotypes (frequency above 0.001), which suggests that blood repertoires may reflect thyroid immune responses. In validation, progression to ophthalmopathy was predicted by the model with 70% to 71% sensitivity and under 85% specificity, a median of approximately 6.5 months before onset. Sample size was not statistically predetermined, and investigators were not blinded to group allocation. In cross-validation, a model built on a 13 V-J signature told ophthalmopathy apart from stable hyperthyroidism with about 90% sensitivity and approximately 81% specificity, and in testing the same model reached 80%/75%.

The TCR beta CDR3 regions were amplified from the RNA transcripts. The first round of RT-PCR for the TCR CDR3 was performed with the HTBI primer set and the Qiagen OneStep RT-PCR kit. Libraries were constructed in a second round of multiplex PCR, after which size selection and purification were performed. Libraries were sequenced paired-end with 100 bp reads on an Illumina HiSeq2000. In the original analysis: SOAPnuke was used to process the raw data, throwing out any read that contained adapters or uncalled bases, had a mean Phred below 15, or lacked an exact constant-primer or identifier match. COPE v1.2.5 was used to merge the high-quality paired reads, and each unique nucleotide sequence was defined as a clonotype. MiTCR v1.1 was used to align the clonotypes against IMGT TRBV, TRBD and TRBJ reference segments. Only V-J combinations with frequency above 0.0001, covering approximately 99% of repertoires, were analysed. The TCS score was defined as the ratio of F50 (clonal expansion) to E x V (chaos), calculated using BLOSUM62-based TCRdist between CDR3 peptides within each V-J. Welch's t-statistics and random forest reduced approximately 520 V-J features to 13, which were used in a naive Bayes classifier (R e1071). TCRdb redid the processing of the public reads, applying fastp at Q25 and MiXCR, and retained in-frame beta chains. Under each unique CDR3 protein, matching rows form one entry showing the most common genes and DNA. TCRdb, not the original authors, processed these V and J calls. Across this sample there are under 250,000 distinct CDR3 sequences, with about 25% seen only once. Of the sample, roughly a third is held by the ten largest clones.

For this clonotype: Its antigen has not been determined. No base qualities exist here, and no much larger clone lies one base off it.

Ophthalmopathy patients had moderately to severely active disease, Clinical Activity Score of at least 3, NOSPECS grade of at least 4, and duration under 3 months. Patients with uncontrolled infections, other autoimmune diseases, pregnancy or lactation were excluded. Clinical symptoms, serum thyroxine and TRAb, thyroid ultrasound, and orbital computed tomography formed the basis for the diagnoses. Ficoll-Paque density gradient centrifugation was used to isolate PBMCs from approximately 10 ml of fresh peripheral blood. Total RNA was extracted using Trizol reagent, and RNA quality was assessed on an Agilent 2100 Bioanalyzer. V is cut back by 5 bases and J by 7 bases, with 5 bases in the junction unmatched. CDR1 and CDR2 were assigned from the germline V gene as SGHRS and YFSETQ. The cysteine opens and the phenylalanine closes a CDR3 of 14 amino acids. Kept here is only the CDR3 DNA, which spans 42 bases and is read in frame from base 1.

Sequenced sample: blood. The rearranged segments are TRBV5-1 and TRBJ1-6; 8 bases in between match TRBD1. The receptor's source is a middle-aged woman with Graves' ophthalmopathy. The CDR3 sequence is CASRPDRGNSPLHF. The sequence in DNA is TGCGCCAGCAGACCCGACAGGGGCAATTCACCCCTCCACTTT.